This TCR beta chain was sequenced in a study of T-cell reconstitution after alpha-beta-depleted transplantation in children. Preparation of the TCRbeta library was carried out with unique molecular identifiers. One entry per CDR3 protein results from TCRdb running MiXCR on the PCR reads. The data show about 830,000 distinct CDR3 sequences, less than 20% seen once. This clonotype was recorded a few times. CDR3 length: 15 residues. Germline loops: CDR1 MNHEY, CDR2 SVGAGI. V lost 0 bases, J lost 3 bases, and 3 bases stayed unmatched. Sequenced material: PBMCs, mostly from graft donor cells, taken 360 days after TCRalphabeta/CD19-depleted stem cell transplant. This clonotype was sampled from a male patient younger than 18 who had a stem cell transplant for acute lymphoblastic leukemia, so the T cells may come from the graft donor. The chain recombines TRBV6-5 with TRBJ2-3, with 7 bases lining up with TRBD1. CDR3 loop: CASSYSATGTDTQYF. The CDR3 DNA reads TGTGCCAGCAGTTACTCCGCGACAGGGACAGATACGCAGTATTTT.